This TCR beta chain emerged from a study of shared clonotypes between healthy human individuals. Study-level findings and limits: Among donors, clonotype sharing was expected to be affected by sequencing depth.

The assay was immunoSEQ multiplex PCR, and TCRdb's table has in-frame clones only and misses some. The table lists 2 million to 2.5 million clones, roughly 93% of them singletons, with about 0.38% in the top ten. For this clone: Its antigen is undetermined.

CDR1 and CDR2 from the germline V gene are MDHEN and SYDVKM. The V and J ends lost 6 bases and 8 bases, in that order; junction bases with no gene match: 7. The CDR3 runs to 13 residues. This sequence joins TRBV28 and TRBJ2-3, with TRBD2 identical over 8 bases. This TCR was recovered from a man between 18 and 29 years old in good health. Some clones in this sample may be carry-over from other donors' samples. The sequenced sample was naive CD4+ T cells from PBMCs. Indicated subset: CD45RA+ positively selected. CDR3 DNA sequence: TGTGCCAGCAGCCGCGGGGGGCCCCCTACGCAGTATTTT. This encodes CASSRGGPPTQYF. Based on the CDR3 plus reference TRBV28 and TRBJ2-3, the full variable domain is DVKVTQSSRYLVKRTGEKVFLECVQDMDHENMFWYRQDPGLGLRLIYFSYDVKMKEKGDIPEGYSVSREKKERFSLILESASTNQTSMYLCASSRGGPPTQYFGPGTRLTVL.